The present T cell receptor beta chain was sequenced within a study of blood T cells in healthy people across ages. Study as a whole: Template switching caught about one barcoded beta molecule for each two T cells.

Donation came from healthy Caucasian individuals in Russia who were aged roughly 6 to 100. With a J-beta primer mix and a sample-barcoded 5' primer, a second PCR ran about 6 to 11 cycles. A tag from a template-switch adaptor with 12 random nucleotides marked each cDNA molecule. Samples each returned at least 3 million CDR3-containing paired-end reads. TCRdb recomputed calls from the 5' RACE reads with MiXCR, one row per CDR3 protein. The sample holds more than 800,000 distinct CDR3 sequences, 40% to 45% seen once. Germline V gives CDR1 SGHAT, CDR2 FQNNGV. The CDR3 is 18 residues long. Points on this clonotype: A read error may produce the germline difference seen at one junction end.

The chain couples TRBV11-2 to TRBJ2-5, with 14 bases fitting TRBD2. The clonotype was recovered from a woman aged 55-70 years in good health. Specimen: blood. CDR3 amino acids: CTSSLEGTSGRNGETQYF. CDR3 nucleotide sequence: TGTACCAGCAGCTTAGAAGGGACTAGCGGGAGAAATGGAGAGACCCAGTACTTC.